These 5 T cell receptor beta chains were sequenced from one sample in a study of naive and memory T cell subsets. The beta constant-region primer was an equimolar mix of two oligonucleotides covering TRBC1 and TRBC2. Nested alpha and beta constant-region primers with the SP2 primer drove four PCR rounds on ligated cDNA. MiXCR was run by TCRdb on the UMI-ligation and nested PCR reads, yielding one entry per CDR3 protein. The repertoire includes about 120,000 distinct CDR3 sequences, 36% of them detected once, and 0.9% sits in the top ten. The sequenced material came from central memory CD4+ T cells from blood. The receptors here all came from a human donor in good health.

The chain links TRBV6-5 to TRBJ2-2; 7 bases agree with TRBD2. Germline V gene data show CDR1 as MNHEY and CDR2 as SVGAGI. The V gene end was trimmed by 8 bases and the J gene end by 4 bases; junction bases not matched to a gene: 13. The CDR3 contains 16 residues. CDR3 in amino acids: CASGITGGAGTGELFF. In nucleotides, the CDR3 is TGTGCCAGCGGGATTACGGGAGGTGCGGGCACCGGGGAGCTGTTTTTT.

This clonotype was recorded at least ten times. The CDR3 region is CASSKNRGGNEQFF. In DNA, the CDR3 is TGTGCCAGTAGTAAAAATCGGGGGGGCAATGAGCAGTTCTTC. The chain has TRBV19 and TRBJ2-1, with 8 bases fitting TRBD2. V dropped 4 bases and J dropped 6; count of bases not matched to a gene: 5. This CDR3 comprises 14 residues. Germline V gives CDR1 LNHDA, CDR2 SQIVND (reference sequence).

The chain has TRBV9 and TRBJ2-3, with 11 bases matching TRBD2. CDR1 is SGDLS, CDR2 YYNGEE, per germline. The J segment lost 2 bases and the V segment lost 4 bases, leaving 6 bases of the junction unmatched. The CDR3 spans 16 residues. The CDR3, as DNA: TGTGCCAGCAGCCCAACGACTAGCGGGACCACAGATACGCAGTATTTT. Encoded protein: CASSPTTSGTTDTQYF.

This clonotype appeared a few times. The V gene is TRBV5-1, the J gene TRBJ2-7; 7 bases match TRBD2. Trimming took 0 bases from V and 0 from J; bases not matched to a gene: 6. CDR3 size: 16 residues. Germline values: CDR1 SGHRS, CDR2 YFSETQ. CDR3 region: CASSLDWLADSYEQYF. DNA for the CDR3: TGCGCCAGCAGCTTGGATTGGCTAGCGGACTCCTACGAGCAGTACTTC.

This chain joins TRBV28 and TRBJ1-6; the D gene is possibly TRBD1 (5 bases). Per germline, CDR1 MDHEN and CDR2 SYDVKM. CDR3 length: 15 residues. Trimming shortened V by 6 bases and J by 1 base, and 10 bases separated the two germline ends. CDR3: CASRKQESYNSPLHF. The CDR3 DNA follows: TGTGCCAGCAGGAAACAGGAGTCCTATAATTCACCCCTCCACTTT.